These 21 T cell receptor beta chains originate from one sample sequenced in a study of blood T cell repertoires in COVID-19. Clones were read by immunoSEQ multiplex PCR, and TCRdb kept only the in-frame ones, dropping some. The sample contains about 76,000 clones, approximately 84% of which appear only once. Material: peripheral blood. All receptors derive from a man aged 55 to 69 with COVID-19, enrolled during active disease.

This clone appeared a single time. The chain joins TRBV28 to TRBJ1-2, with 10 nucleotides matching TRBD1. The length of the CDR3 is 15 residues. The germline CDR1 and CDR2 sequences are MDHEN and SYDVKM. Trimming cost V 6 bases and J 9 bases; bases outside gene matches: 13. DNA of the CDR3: TGTGCCAGCAGCGACCCCGGGACAGGGGAAATCAGCTACACCTTC. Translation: CASSDPGTGEISYTF.

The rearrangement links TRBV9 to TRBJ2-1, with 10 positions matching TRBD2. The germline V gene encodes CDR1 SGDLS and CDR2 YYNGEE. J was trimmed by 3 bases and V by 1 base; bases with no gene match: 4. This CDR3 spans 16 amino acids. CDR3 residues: CASSVTSGTVYNEQFF. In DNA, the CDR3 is TGTGCCAGCAGCGTAACTAGCGGGACTGTCTACAATGAGCAGTTCTTC.

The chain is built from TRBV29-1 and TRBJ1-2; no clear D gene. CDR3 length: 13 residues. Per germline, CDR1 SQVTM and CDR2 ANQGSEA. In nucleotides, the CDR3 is TGCAACACCTATAATAGCGCTAACTATGGCTACACCTTC. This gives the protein CNTYNSANYGYTF.

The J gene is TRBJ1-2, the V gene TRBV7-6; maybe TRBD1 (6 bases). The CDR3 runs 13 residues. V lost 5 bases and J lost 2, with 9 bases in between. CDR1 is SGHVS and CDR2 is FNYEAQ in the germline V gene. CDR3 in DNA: TGTGCCAGCAGCCTCGGACAGAACTATGGCTACACCTTC. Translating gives CASSLGQNYGYTF. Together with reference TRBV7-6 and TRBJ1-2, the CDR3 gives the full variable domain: GAGVSQSPRYKVTKRGQDVALRCDPISGHVSLYWYRQALGQGPEFLTYFNYEAQQDKSGLPNDRFSAERPEGSISTLTIQRTEQRDSAMYRCASSLGQNYGYTFGSGTRLTVV.

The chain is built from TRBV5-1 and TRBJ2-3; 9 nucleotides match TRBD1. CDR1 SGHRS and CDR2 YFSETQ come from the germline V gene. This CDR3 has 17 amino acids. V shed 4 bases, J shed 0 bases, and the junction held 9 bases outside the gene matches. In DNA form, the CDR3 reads TGCGCCAGCAGCGGAAGGACAGGGGCCTCTAGCACAGATACGCAGTATTTT. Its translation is CASSGRTGASSTDTQYF.

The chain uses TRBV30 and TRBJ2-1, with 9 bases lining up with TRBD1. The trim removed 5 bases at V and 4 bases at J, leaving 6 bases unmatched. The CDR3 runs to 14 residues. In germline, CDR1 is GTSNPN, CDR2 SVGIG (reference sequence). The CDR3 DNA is TGTGCCTGGTCCCGGGACAGGGTTTACAATGAGCAGTTCTTC. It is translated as CAWSRDRVYNEQFF.

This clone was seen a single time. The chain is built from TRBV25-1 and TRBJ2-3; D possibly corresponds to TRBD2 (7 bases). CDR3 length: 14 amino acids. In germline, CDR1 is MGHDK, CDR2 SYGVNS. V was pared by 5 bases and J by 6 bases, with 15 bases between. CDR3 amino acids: CASSRGGVADTQYF. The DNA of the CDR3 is TGTGCCAGCAGTAGGGGGGGGGTTGCGGATACGCAGTATTTT.

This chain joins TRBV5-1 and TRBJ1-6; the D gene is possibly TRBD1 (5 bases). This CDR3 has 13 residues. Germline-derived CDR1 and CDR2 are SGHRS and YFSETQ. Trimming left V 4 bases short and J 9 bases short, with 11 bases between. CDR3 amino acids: CASSTVQGSPLHF. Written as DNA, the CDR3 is TGCGCCAGCAGCACCGTCCAGGGTTCACCCCTCCACTTT.

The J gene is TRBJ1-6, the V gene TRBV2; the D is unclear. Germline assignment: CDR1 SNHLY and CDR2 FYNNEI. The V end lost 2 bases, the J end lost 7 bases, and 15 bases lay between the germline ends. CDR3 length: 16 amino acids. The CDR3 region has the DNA TGTGCCAGCAGTGAACGGGAGTTGGGGAACAATTCACCCCTCCACTTT. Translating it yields CASSERELGNNSPLHF.

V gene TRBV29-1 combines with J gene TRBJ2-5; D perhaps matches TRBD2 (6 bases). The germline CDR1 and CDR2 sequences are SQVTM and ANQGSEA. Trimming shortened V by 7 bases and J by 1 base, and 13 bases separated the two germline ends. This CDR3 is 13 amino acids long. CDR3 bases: TGCAGCGGAATAGCGGCAACCCAAGAGACCCAGTACTTC. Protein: CSGIAATQETQYF.

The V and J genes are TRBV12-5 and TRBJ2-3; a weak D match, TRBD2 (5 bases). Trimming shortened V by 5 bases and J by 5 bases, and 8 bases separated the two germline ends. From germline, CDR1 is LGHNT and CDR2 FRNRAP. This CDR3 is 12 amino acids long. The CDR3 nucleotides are TGTGCTAGTGGTAGGGCGGGAGATACGCAGTATTTT. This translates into CASGRAGDTQYF.

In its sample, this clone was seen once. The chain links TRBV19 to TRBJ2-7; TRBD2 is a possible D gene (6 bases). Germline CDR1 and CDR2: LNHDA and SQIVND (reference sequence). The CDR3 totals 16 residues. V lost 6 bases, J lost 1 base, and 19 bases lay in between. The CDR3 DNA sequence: TGTGCCAGTAGACCAACGGGACTCTTTTCGTCCTACGAGCAGTACTTC. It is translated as CASRPTGLFSSYEQYF.

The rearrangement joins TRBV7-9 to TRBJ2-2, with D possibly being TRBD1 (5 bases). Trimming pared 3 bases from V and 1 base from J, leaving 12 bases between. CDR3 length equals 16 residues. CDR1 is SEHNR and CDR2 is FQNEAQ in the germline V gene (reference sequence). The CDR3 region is CASSFDSWENTGELFF. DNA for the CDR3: TGTGCCAGCAGCTTTGACAGTTGGGAGAACACCGGGGAGCTGTTTTTT.

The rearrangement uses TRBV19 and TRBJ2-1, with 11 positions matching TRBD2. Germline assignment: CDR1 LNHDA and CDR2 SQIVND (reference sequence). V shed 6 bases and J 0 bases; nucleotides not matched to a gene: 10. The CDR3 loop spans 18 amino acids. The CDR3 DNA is TGTGCCAGTAGAGGGGGGAGACTAGCGGGACGCTCCTACAATGAGCAGTTCTTC. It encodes CASRGGRLAGRSYNEQFF.

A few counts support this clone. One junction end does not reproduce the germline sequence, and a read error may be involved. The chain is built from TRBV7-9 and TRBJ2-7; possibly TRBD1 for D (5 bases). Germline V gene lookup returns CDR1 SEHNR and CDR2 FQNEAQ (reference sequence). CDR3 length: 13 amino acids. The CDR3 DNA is TGTGCCAGCAGTTTAGGGGCCAGTTCCGAGCAGTACTTC. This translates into CASSLGASSEQYF.

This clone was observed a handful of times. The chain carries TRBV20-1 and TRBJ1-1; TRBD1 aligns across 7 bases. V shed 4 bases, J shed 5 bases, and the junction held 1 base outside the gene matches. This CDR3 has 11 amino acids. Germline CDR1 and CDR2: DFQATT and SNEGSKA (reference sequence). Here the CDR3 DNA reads TGCAGTGCTACAGGGGGGACTGAAGCTTTCTTT. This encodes CSATGGTEAFF.

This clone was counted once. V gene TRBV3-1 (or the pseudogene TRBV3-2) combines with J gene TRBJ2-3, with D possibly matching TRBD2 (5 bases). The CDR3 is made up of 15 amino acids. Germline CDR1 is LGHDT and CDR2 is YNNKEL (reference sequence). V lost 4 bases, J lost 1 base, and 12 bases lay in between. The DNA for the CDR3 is TGTGCCAGCAGCCTCCTTGCGGGCCGCACAGATACGCAGTATTTT. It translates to CASSLLAGRTDTQYF.

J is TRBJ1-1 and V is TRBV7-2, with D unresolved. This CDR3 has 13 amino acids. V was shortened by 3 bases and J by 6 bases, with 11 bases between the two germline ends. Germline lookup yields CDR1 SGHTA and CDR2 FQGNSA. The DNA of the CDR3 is TGTGCCAGCAGCTTTAGTATCGAGGCTGAAGCTTTCTTT. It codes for CASSFSIEAEAFF.

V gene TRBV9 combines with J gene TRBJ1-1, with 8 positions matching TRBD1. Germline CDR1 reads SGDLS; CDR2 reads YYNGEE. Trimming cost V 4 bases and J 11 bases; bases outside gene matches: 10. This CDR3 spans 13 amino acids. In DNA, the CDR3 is TGTGCCAGCAGCCCGCGGGGACAGGTTGATGCTTTCTTT. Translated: CASSPRGQVDAFF.

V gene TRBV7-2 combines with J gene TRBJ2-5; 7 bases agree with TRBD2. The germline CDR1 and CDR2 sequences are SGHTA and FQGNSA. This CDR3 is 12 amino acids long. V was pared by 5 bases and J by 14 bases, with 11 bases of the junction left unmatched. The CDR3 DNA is TGTGCCAGCAGCCGAGACGGACTAGGGAACTACTTC. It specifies CASSRDGLGNYF.

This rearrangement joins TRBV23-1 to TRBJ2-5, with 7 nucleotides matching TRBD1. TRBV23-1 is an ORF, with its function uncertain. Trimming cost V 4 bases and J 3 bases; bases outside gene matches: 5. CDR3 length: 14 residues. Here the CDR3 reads CASSLRDREETQYF. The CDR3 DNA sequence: TGCGCCAGCAGTCTCCGGGACAGAGAAGAGACCCAGTACTTC.